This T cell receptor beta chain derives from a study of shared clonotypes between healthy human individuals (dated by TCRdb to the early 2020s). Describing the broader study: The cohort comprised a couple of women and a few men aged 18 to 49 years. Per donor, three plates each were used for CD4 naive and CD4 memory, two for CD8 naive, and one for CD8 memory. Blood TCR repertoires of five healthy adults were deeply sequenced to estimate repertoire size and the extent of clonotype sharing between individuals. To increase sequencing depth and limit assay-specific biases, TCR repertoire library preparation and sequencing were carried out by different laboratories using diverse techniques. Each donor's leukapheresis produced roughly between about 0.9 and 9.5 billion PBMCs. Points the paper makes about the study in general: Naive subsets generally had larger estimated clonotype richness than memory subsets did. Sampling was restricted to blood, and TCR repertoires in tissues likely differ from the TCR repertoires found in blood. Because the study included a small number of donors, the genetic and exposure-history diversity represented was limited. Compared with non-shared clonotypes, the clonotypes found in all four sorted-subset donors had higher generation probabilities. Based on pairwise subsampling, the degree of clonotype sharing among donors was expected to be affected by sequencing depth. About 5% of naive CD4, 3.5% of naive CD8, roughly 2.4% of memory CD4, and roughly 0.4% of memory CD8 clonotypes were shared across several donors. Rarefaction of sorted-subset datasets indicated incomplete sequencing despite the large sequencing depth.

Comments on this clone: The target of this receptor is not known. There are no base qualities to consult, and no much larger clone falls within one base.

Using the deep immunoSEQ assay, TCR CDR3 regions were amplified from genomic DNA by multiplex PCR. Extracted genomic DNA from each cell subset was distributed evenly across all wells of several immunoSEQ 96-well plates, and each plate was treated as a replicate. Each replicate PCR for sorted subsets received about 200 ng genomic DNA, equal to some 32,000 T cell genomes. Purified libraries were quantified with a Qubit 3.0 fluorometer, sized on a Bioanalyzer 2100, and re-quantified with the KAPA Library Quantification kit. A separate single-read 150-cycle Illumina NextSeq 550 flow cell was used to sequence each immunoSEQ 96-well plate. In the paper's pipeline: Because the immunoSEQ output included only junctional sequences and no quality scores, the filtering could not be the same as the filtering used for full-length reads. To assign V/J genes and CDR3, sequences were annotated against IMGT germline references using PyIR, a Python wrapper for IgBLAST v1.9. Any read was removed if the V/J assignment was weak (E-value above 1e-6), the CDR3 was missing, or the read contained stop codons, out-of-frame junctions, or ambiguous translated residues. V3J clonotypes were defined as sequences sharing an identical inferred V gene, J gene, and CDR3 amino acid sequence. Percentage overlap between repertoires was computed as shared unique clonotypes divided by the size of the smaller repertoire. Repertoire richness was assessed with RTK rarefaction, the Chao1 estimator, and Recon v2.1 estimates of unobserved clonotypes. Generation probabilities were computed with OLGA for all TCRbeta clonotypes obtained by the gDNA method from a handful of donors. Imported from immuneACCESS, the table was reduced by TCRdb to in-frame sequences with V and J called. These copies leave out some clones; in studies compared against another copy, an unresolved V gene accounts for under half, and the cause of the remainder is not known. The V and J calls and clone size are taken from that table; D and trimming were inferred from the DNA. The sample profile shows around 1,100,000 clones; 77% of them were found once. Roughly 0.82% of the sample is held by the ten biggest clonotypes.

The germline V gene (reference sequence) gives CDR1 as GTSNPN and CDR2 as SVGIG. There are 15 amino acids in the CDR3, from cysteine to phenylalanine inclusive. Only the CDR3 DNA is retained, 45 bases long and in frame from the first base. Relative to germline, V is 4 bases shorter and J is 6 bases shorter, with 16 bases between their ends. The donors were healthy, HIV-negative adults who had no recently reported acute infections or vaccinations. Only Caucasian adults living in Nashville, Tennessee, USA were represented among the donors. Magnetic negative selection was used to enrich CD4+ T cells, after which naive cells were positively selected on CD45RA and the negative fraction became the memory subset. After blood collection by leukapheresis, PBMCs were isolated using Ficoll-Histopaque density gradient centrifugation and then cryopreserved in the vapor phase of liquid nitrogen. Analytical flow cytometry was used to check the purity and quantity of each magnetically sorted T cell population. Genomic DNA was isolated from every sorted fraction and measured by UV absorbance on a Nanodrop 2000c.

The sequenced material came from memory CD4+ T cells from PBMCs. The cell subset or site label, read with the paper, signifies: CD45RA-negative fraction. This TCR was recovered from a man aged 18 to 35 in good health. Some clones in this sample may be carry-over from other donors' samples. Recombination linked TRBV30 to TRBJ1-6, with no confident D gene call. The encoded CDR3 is CAWNVAGRSNSPLHF. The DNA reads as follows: TGTGCCTGGAACGTCGCAGGCCGAAGTAATTCACCCCTCCACTTT.